This note documents a single T cell receptor (beta chain) sequence. CDR3 size: 15 residues. The germline CDR1 and CDR2 sequences are LGHNA and YSLEER. V was trimmed by 2 bases and J by 2 bases, leaving 12 bases between them. Sequenced by immunoSEQ multiplex PCR; TCRdb stores in-frame clones only, minus some. The sample consists of tens of thousands of clones, around 84% of them appearing once. Baseline, cycle 4 day 1, and cycle 7 day 1 were the blood sampling points. This entry comes from a study of OX40 agonist ivuxolimab in advanced cancers. V is TRBV4-3 and J is TRBJ2-5; maybe TRBD2 (5 bases). The starting material was CD4+ or CD8+ T cells sorted from blood, obtained in a trial of the OX40 agonist ivuxolimab. This clonotype originated in an adult with an advanced solid tumor such as melanoma, head and neck, liver or kidney cancer. CDR3 sequence (DNA): TGCGCCAGCAGCCAAAGTTCGGGAAAACAAGAGACCCAGTACTTC. Translation gives CASSQSSGKQETQYF.